This T cell receptor (beta chain) was observed in a study of T-cell reconstitution after alpha-beta-depleted transplantation in children. Study results and caveats: Expanded graft clones numbering several hundred reportedly gave rise to alpha-beta T cells about two months after transplant.

This clonotype appeared many times. The antigen is not known. This CDR3 region has 13 residues. Germline lookup yields CDR1 SSHAT and CDR2 FNYEAQ (reference sequence). Preparation of the TCRbeta library used unique molecular identifiers. TCRdb called the PCR reads again in MiXCR, with one record for every CDR3 protein. Of 150,000 to 200,000 distinct CDR3 sequences in the sample, approximately 10% are singletons; the top ten hold roughly an eighth. This chain links TRBV7-7 with TRBJ2-7; D perhaps matches TRBD1 (5 bases). The receptor's source is a boy under 10 years old with acute myeloid leukemia, due to receive a stem cell transplant. This specimen was PBMCs, taken before TCRalphabeta/CD19-depleted stem cell transplant. CDR3 amino acids: CASSLRTTDEQYV. Here the CDR3 DNA reads TGTGCTAGCAGCTTAAGGACAACGGACGAGCAGTACGTC.